This entry lists 26 T cell receptor beta chains sequenced from one sample in a study of blood T cell repertoires in COVID-19 (TCRdb year 2020). Receptors were amplified or captured by the immunoSEQ multiplex PCR assay. Not all clones reach the TCRdb copy of this immuneACCESS table, which keeps in-frame sequences only. Checked studies attribute under half of the gap to unresolved V genes and leave the rest unexplained. The sample table contains about 150,000 clones; only one count was recorded for 84% of them. 2.2% of the sample comes from the top ten. The sample comprised peripheral blood. These receptors came from a man in his sixties or seventies with acute or convalescent COVID-19.

The chain carries TRBV5-1 and TRBJ2-1; TRBD2 is a possible D gene (6 bases). This CDR3 comprises 14 residues. CDR1 SGHRS and CDR2 YFSETQ come from the germline V gene. Trimming stripped 4 bases from V and 9 bases from J, with 17 bases between. CDR3 protein: CASSRDWTTIEQFF. The CDR3, as DNA: TGCGCCAGCAGCCGGGACTGGACGACAATTGAGCAGTTCTTC.

The chain employs TRBV11-1 and TRBJ2-7, with 8 bases that match TRBD1. V shed 1 base and J 1 base; nucleotides not matched to a gene: 3. The CDR3 runs to 15 residues. The germline V gene encodes CDR1 SGHAT and CDR2 FQDESV (reference sequence). CDR3 sequence (DNA): TGTGCCAGCAGCTTAGACAGGGGGGTATCCTACGAGCAGTACTTC. Translated: CASSLDRGVSYEQYF.

This sequence joins TRBV10-3 and TRBJ2-7, with 7 bases matching TRBD1. CDR3 length equals 16 residues. The germline gives CDR1 ENHRY, CDR2 SYGVKD. V was clipped by 1 base and J by 4 bases; unmatched bases: 10. CDR3 amino acids: CAISEWRVRGKYEQYF. For the CDR3, the DNA is TGTGCCATCAGTGAGTGGCGCGTCAGGGGGAAATACGAGCAGTACTTC.

The J gene is TRBJ1-5, the V gene TRBV5-1; D perhaps matches TRBD1 (6 bases). CDR1 and CDR2 (germline): SGHRS, YFSETQ. The V gene lost 2 bases and the J gene lost 3 bases, with 9 bases spanning the gap. The CDR3 consists of 14 residues. CDR3 region: CASSLGTSNQPQHF. DNA of the CDR3: TGCGCCAGCAGCTTAGGGACATCCAATCAGCCCCAGCATTTT.

The rearrangement joins TRBV7-9 to TRBJ2-7; possibly TRBD1 for D (6 bases). V was clipped by 1 base and J by 0 bases, with 16 bases between them. The CDR3 totals 17 residues. Per the germline V gene, CDR1 is SEHNR and CDR2 is FQNEAQ (reference sequence). CDR3 DNA: TGTGCCAGCAGCTTAGGACGTTACAGGGAAAGCTCCTACGAGCAGTACTTC. It specifies CASSLGRYRESSYEQYF.

This chain uses TRBV6-5 with TRBJ1-2; 9 nucleotides line up with TRBD1. The V and J ends lost 0 bases and 6 bases, in that order; junction bases with no gene match: 2. This CDR3 is built from 14 residues. The germline V gene has CDR1 MNHEY and CDR2 SVGAGI. CDR3 in amino acids: CASSYSQGAHGYTF. For the CDR3, the DNA is TGTGCCAGCAGTTACTCACAGGGGGCCCATGGCTACACCTTC.

This sequence joins TRBV5-1 and TRBJ2-2, with D possibly matching TRBD2 (6 bases). CDR1 SGHRS and CDR2 YFSETQ come from the germline V gene. The CDR3 sequence is 17 residues long. The germline V and J ends were trimmed by 4 bases and 0 bases, with 16 bases remaining between them. The CDR3 DNA follows: TGCGCCAGCAGCATACGGAGGGATTCGCCGAACACCGGGGAGCTGTTTTTT. Translating gives CASSIRRDSPNTGELFF.

This chain uses TRBV29-1 with TRBJ1-4; 10 bases fit TRBD1. This CDR3 comprises 13 residues. From germline, CDR1 is SQVTM and CDR2 ANQGSEA. V dropped 4 bases and J dropped 5; count of bases not matched to a gene: 1. CDR3 nucleotide sequence: TGCAGCGTTGCGACAGGGGGCAATGAAAAACTGTTTTTT. Its translation is CSVATGGNEKLFF.

The chain employs TRBV2 and TRBJ1-2; D perhaps matches TRBD1 (6 bases). Per the germline V gene, CDR1 is SNHLY and CDR2 is FYNNEI. The CDR3 is 14 residues long. The V end was cut by 3 bases, the J end by 2 bases, with 10 bases between. The CDR3 loop is CASSDTRGNYGYTF. The CDR3 DNA follows: TGTGCCAGCAGTGACACCAGGGGCAACTATGGCTACACCTTC. Using reference TRBV2 and TRBJ1-2 for the parts outside the CDR3, the full variable domain is EPEVTQTPSHQVTQMGQEVILRCVPISNHLYFYWYRQILGQKVEFLVSFYNNEISEKSEIFDDQFSVERPDGSNFTLKIRSTKLEDSAMYFCASSDTRGNYGYTFGSGTRLTVV.

This chain connects TRBV11-3 to TRBJ2-1; 8 nucleotides line up with TRBD1. Germline loops: CDR1 SGHNT, CDR2 YENEEA. The junction had 6 bases not matched to a gene; V was cut back by 2 bases and J by 6 bases. The CDR3 spans 15 residues. CDR3 bases: TGTGCCAGCAGCTTACACTCCCAGGGGGCCAATGAGCAGTTCTTC. Its protein product is CASSLHSQGANEQFF.

On this clone itself: An end of the junction differs from the germline gene, which may be a read error. The CDR3 DNA is TGTGCCAGCAGCGTTCTGACTAGCGGGAGTATAATCTTC. The encoded protein is CASSVLTSGSIIF. The genes are TRBV9 and TRBJ2-1, with 12 bases that match TRBD2. The CDR3 is 13 amino acids. CDR1 and CDR2 (germline): SGDLS, YYNGEE.

The chain links TRBV28 to TRBJ2-5, with 7 bases matching TRBD1. The CDR3 extends over 14 amino acids. Germline lookup yields CDR1 MDHEN and CDR2 SYDVKM. The V gene end was trimmed by 5 bases and the J gene end by 1 base; junction bases not matched to a gene: 4. As DNA, the CDR3 is TGTGCCAGCAGTCGTCAGGGGGTCCAAGAGACCCAGTACTTC. Residues: CASSRQGVQETQYF.

The chain is built from TRBV10-3 and TRBJ1-1; D is unclear. Germline lookup yields CDR1 ENHRY and CDR2 SYGVKD. Trimming cost V 0 bases and J 4 bases, with 6 bases left between them. The CDR3 is 13 residues long. DNA of the CDR3: TGTGCCATCAGTGAGTCTGCGGCCACTGAAGCTTTCTTT. It yields the protein CAISESAATEAFF.

Comment on this clone: A much larger clone sits a single nucleotide away, making a read error possible. This chain joins TRBV7-6 and TRBJ2-2; 9 bases align to TRBD1. Germline assignment: CDR1 SGHVS and CDR2 FNYEAQ. The CDR3 consists of 15 residues. The V and J ends lost 1 base and 4 bases, in that order; junction bases with no gene match: 1. CDR3 residues: CASSLGQGGTGELFF. The CDR3 coding sequence is TGTGCCAGCAGCTTAGGACAGGGGGGCACCGGGGAGCTGTTTTTT.

The V gene is TRBV5-4, the J gene TRBJ1-5; the D gene is possibly TRBD1 (5 bases). The CDR3 loop spans 13 amino acids. Germline assignment: CDR1 SGHNT and CDR2 YYREEE (reference sequence). Between the trimmed V and J ends, which lost 4 bases and 5 bases, there was a span of 10 bases. For the CDR3, the DNA is TGTGCCAGCAGCGTTGGGGGGGATCAGCCCCAGCATTTT. Translated: CASSVGGDQPQHF.

The V call is TRBV14, the J call TRBJ2-7; D gene uncertain. Deletions cut 1 base from V and 11 bases from J, with 9 bases between. Germline CDR1 reads SGHDN; CDR2 reads FVKESK. CDR3 length: 11 amino acids. The CDR3 is CASSQGSPEYF. Written as DNA, the CDR3 is TGTGCCAGCAGCCAAGGTTCTCCTGAGTACTTC.

The J gene is TRBJ2-1, the V gene TRBV19; TRBD2 matches at 8 bases. Looked up from germline, CDR1 is LNHDA and CDR2 is SQIVND (reference sequence). J lost 9 bases, V lost 6 bases, and 10 bases had no gene match. The CDR3 sequence is 14 residues long. The CDR3 region has the DNA TGTGCCAGTAGAGGTTCTAGCGGGCAGGGTGAGCAGTTCTTC. Its translation: CASRGSSGQGEQFF.

V and J are TRBV11-1 and TRBJ2-7; maybe TRBD1 (5 bases). Between the trimmed V and J ends, which lost 7 bases and 3 bases, there was a span of 13 bases. The CDR3 contains 13 residues. Germline values: CDR1 SGHAT, CDR2 FQDESV (reference sequence). CDR3 nucleotides: TGTGCCAGCACCCCCGACAGAGACTACGAGCAGTACTTC. It specifies CASTPDRDYEQYF.

This clone was observed once. The genes are TRBV21-1 and TRBJ1-2. TRBV21-1 is listed as a pseudogene. The CDR3 extends over 13 amino acids. In DNA form, the CDR3 reads TGTGCCTCCGGGGGGTGCCTAGACTATGGCTACACCTTC. It yields the protein CASGGCLDYGYTF.

The chain combines TRBV5-4 with TRBJ2-5, with D possibly TRBD1 on 6 matching bases. Germline assignment: CDR1 SGHNT and CDR2 YYREEE (reference sequence). Trimming took 3 bases from V and 1 from J, leaving 10 bases between them. This CDR3 is built from 14 residues. The CDR3 nucleotides are TGTGCCAGCAGCTCCAGACAGGCCCAAGAGACCCAGTACTTC. Protein sequence: CASSSRQAQETQYF.

The rearrangement joins TRBV28 to TRBJ1-6; the match to TRBD1 covers 7 bases. The CDR3 extends over 15 amino acids. V dropped 4 bases and J dropped 7; count of bases not matched to a gene: 7. Germline lookup yields CDR1 MDHEN and CDR2 SYDVKM. The DNA for the CDR3 is TGTGCCAGCAGTTGGACAGGTTCTCAGAATTCACCCCTCCACTTT. Translation gives CASSWTGSQNSPLHF.

J is TRBJ1-1 and V is TRBV28; 9 nucleotides agree with TRBD1. Per germline, CDR1 MDHEN and CDR2 SYDVKM. The CDR3 is 18 amino acids. V lost 3 bases to trimming and J lost 5 bases; unmatched junction nucleotides: 16. DNA of the CDR3: TGTGCCAGCAGTTTGGCTGTGGGGACAGGGTCCCCTTCGACTGAAGCTTTCTTT. Its translation: CASSLAVGTGSPSTEAFF. The variable domain in full, completed from reference TRBV28 and TRBJ1-1, reads DVKVTQSSRYLVKRTGEKVFLECVQDMDHENMFWYRQDPGLGLRLIYFSYDVKMKEKGDIPEGYSVSREKKERFSLILESASTNQTSMYLCASSLAVGTGSPSTEAFFGQGTRLTVV.

The gene calls are TRBV28 and TRBJ2-5; 8 bases map to TRBD1. Germline CDR1 and CDR2: MDHEN and SYDVKM. CDR3 length: 14 amino acids. The V and J ends lost 6 bases and 4 bases, in that order; junction bases with no gene match: 7. In DNA form, the CDR3 reads TGTGCCAGCAGAGACAGGGGAGCGGGAGAGACCCAGTACTTC. Amino acid sequence: CASRDRGAGETQYF.

V is TRBV19 and J is TRBJ1-3; 7 bases map to TRBD1. V shed 6 bases, J shed 12 bases, and the junction held 23 bases outside the gene matches. Per germline, CDR1 LNHDA and CDR2 SQIVND (reference sequence). The CDR3 length is 17 residues. In nucleotides, the CDR3 is TGTGCCAGTAGGGGCCACAGGGGAAACGGCGGGGCAAACGGCATATATTTT. Protein product: CASRGHRGNGGANGIYF.

Here the CDR3 DNA reads TGCGCCAGCAGCCACTCCGGGACTAGCGGGGGCAGCTCCTACAATGAGCAGTTCTTC. It is translated as CASSHSGTSGGSSYNEQFF. The rearrangement links TRBV5-1 to TRBJ2-1; 14 bases are a match to TRBD2. The CDR3 sequence is 19 residues long. V lost 4 bases to trimming and J lost 0 bases; unmatched junction nucleotides: 9. CDR1 is SGHRS, CDR2 YFSETQ, per germline.

The rearrangement uses TRBV7-2 and TRBJ2-2; D is ambiguous. Germline loops: CDR1 SGHTA, CDR2 FQGNSA. V lost 3 bases and J lost 7, with 9 bases in between. The CDR3 contains 13 residues. CDR3 protein: CASSFQSGGELFF. In DNA, the CDR3 is TGTGCCAGCAGCTTCCAATCCGGCGGGGAGCTGTTTTTT.